This TCR beta chain was found in a study of shared clonotypes between healthy human individuals. Across the study: The plates for each donor numbered three CD4 naive, three CD4 memory, two CD8 naive and one CD8 memory.

CD45RO-negative cells were positively selected for CCR7, leaving out terminally differentiated effector memory CD45RA+ cells. The CDR3 sequence is 16 residues long. CDR1 MNHEY and CDR2 SMNVEV come from the germline V gene (reference sequence). J gave up 4 bases and V 2 bases, and 10 bases lay outside the gene matches. Study-wide points: Limited genetic and exposure-history diversity came from having few donors. The study generally estimated greater richness for naive than memory subsets.

As regards this clone: Its antigen is unknown.

Sequencing was performed with immunoSEQ multiplex PCR; in TCRdb, only in-frame clones are kept and a portion is missing. The profile shows hundreds of thousands of clones, about 96% of them singletons. The sequence was collected from a woman in her twenties or thirties in good health. The sample taken for sequencing was naive CD8+ T cells sorted from blood. The chain recombines TRBV27 with TRBJ2-7, with 8 bases that match TRBD1. The CDR3 region has the DNA TGTGCCAGCAGTTTACTTCCAGGACAGGGATGGTACGAGCAGTACTTC. Translation: CASSLLPGQGWYEQYF.